The 23 T cell receptor beta chains below were found in one sample sequenced in a study of cytomegalovirus exposure and HLA in healthy donors (dated by TCRdb to about 2017). Library method: the immunoSEQ multiplex PCR assay. For the multiplex PCR, a mixture combining 60 forward primers for TCR Vbeta segments and 13 reverse primers for TCR Jbeta segments was used. TCRdb retrieved this table from immuneACCESS and kept in-frame rearrangements only. Not all clones are present; in checked studies, unresolved V genes account for under half, and no reason is known for the remainder. The sample data list 120,000 to 150,000 clones, and roughly 64% of these were observed just once. The ten largest clones capture under 3% of the sample. Sequencing was performed on PBMCs. The receptors shown here come from a woman aged 25 to 39 in good health and CMV-seropositive.

V usage is TRBV29-1 and J usage is TRBJ2-1; no definite D call. Germline lookup yields CDR1 SQVTM and CDR2 ANQGSEA. The germline V and J ends were trimmed by 5 bases and 8 bases, with 7 bases remaining between them. CDR3 length: 10 amino acids. The CDR3 region has the DNA TGCAGCGTTCTGTCGTATGAGCAGTTCTTC. Amino acid sequence: CSVLSYEQFF.

The chain links TRBV4-2 to TRBJ2-7; 14 bases agree with TRBD2. Germline assignment: CDR1 LGHNA and CDR2 YNFKEQ. The CDR3 consists of 15 residues. Trimming removed 5 bases from V and 2 bases from J; junction bases left unmatched: 2. The CDR3 nucleotides read TGTGCCAGCAGCGGACTAGCGGGAGGTGCCTACGAGCAGTACTTC. This codes for CASSGLAGGAYEQYF.

The chain carries TRBV5-4 and TRBJ2-7; 11 positions agree with TRBD1. CDR1 is SGHNT and CDR2 is YYREEE in the germline V gene (reference sequence). The CDR3 is 15 amino acids. Trimming removed 4 bases from V and 3 bases from J; junction bases left unmatched: 6. CDR3 amino acids: CASSPRTGGNYEQYF. The CDR3, as DNA: TGTGCCAGCAGCCCGAGGACAGGGGGCAACTACGAGCAGTACTTC.

This clone was found a few times. The genes are TRBV6-5 and TRBJ2-2; possibly TRBD2 for D (6 bases). This CDR3 is 15 amino acids long. Germline V gives CDR1 MNHEY, CDR2 SVGAGI. V was shortened by 4 bases and J by 4 bases, with 13 bases between the two germline ends. CDR3 DNA sequence: TGTGCCAGCAGTTCGGAGGGCGCGGGCACCGGGGAGCTGTTTTTT. Its translation is CASSSEGAGTGELFF.

This chain links TRBV13 with TRBJ2-7, with 8 bases aligning to TRBD2. With V trimmed by 5 bases and J by 0 bases, 9 bases remained unmatched. The germline gives CDR1 PRHDT, CDR2 FYEKMQ (reference sequence). There are 16 residues in the CDR3. The CDR3 is CASSLGLAGHSYEQYF. The CDR3 DNA reads as TGTGCCAGCAGCCTTGGGCTAGCGGGCCACTCCTACGAGCAGTACTTC.

This clone has more than one count but fewer than ten. This chain links TRBV30 with TRBJ1-2; D not certain. V lost 5 bases to trimming and J lost 8 bases, with 12 bases between them. The CDR3 sequence is 11 residues long. The germline CDR1 and CDR2 sequences are GTSNPN and SVGIG (reference sequence). CDR3 in DNA: TGTGCCTGGTGGGTCGACTTCGGCTACACCTTC. Protein: CAWWVDFGYTF.

This clone has only a few counts. This sequence joins TRBV10-2 and TRBJ2-7, with 11 bases identical to TRBD2. The junction had 5 bases not matched to a gene; V was cut back by 4 bases and J by 6 bases. Looked up from germline, CDR1 is WSHSY and CDR2 is SAAADI. The CDR3 sequence is 14 residues long. The CDR3 region is CASSGASGGFEQYF. CDR3 nucleotides: TGCGCCAGCAGTGGGGCTAGCGGGGGGTTCGAGCAGTACTTC.

This clone was observed a handful of times. The rearrangement links TRBV4-1 to TRBJ2-3; TRBD1 is a possible D gene (6 bases). The germline V gene encodes CDR1 MGHRA and CDR2 YSYEKL. The CDR3 extends over 16 amino acids. Trimming took 4 bases from V and 4 from J, leaving 18 bases between them. The CDR3: CASSPKYREISDTQYF. CDR3 sequence (DNA): TGCGCCAGCAGCCCGAAGTACAGGGAAATTTCAGATACGCAGTATTTT.

The chain recombines TRBV30 with TRBJ2-5; TRBD1 agrees at 11 bases. Near its end, the DNA agrees better with TRBJ2-7, so the J call may be wrong. The CDR3 loop spans 17 amino acids. The germline V gene has CDR1 GTSNPN and CDR2 SVGIG (reference sequence). For the CDR3, the DNA is TGTGCCTGGACCCGAAAGGGGGCATGGGGACAGGGGGACGAGCAGTACTTC. Encoded protein: CAWTRKGAWGQGDEQYF.

The chain couples TRBV18 to TRBJ1-5; 7 bases match TRBD1. Germline V gene data show CDR1 as KGHSH and CDR2 as LQKENI. The V and J ends lost 6 bases and 3 bases, in that order; junction bases with no gene match: 5. The CDR3 has 14 amino acids. CDR3 region: CASSPDRVNQPQHF. The CDR3 DNA follows: TGTGCCAGCTCTCCCGACAGGGTCAATCAGCCCCAGCATTTT.

Here the CDR3 DNA reads TGCGCCAGCAGCCGGAGGACTAGCAAGGAAGAGACCCAGTACTTC. It is translated as CASSRRTSKEETQYF. The genes are TRBV5-1 and TRBJ2-5; 8 nucleotides match TRBD2. Germline values: CDR1 SGHRS, CDR2 YFSETQ. The V gene end was trimmed by 4 bases and the J gene end by 3 bases; junction bases not matched to a gene: 8. This CDR3 is 15 amino acids long.

The rearrangement joins TRBV28 to TRBJ2-2; D gene uncertain. The ends were cut back, 4 bases at V and 10 bases at J, with 13 bases in the middle. The CDR3 is made up of 13 amino acids. Germline assignment: CDR1 MDHEN and CDR2 SYDVKM. CDR3 nucleotide sequence: TGTGCCAGCAGTTCAAGTTGGGCCGAGGAGCTGTTTTTT. Translation gives CASSSSWAEELFF.

The chain uses TRBV5-1 and TRBJ1-1, with D hard to call. The germline CDR1 and CDR2 sequences are SGHRS and YFSETQ. The V end was cut by 5 bases, the J end by 3 bases, with 17 bases between. The CDR3 has 15 amino acids. The CDR3 bases are TGCGCCAGCAGTCTTGCCCCGAAGAGCTACACTGAAGCTTTCTTT. Its translation: CASSLAPKSYTEAFF.

This chain joins TRBV6-5 and TRBJ2-2, with D possibly matching TRBD1 (5 bases). The assigned J gene may be wrong: the sequence end matches TRBJ1-3 better. CDR1 is MNHEY and CDR2 is SVGAGI in the germline V gene. This CDR3 has 14 residues. CDR3 in amino acids: CASSYGQGGNTIYF. The CDR3 nucleotides read TGTGCCAGCAGTTACGGGCAGGGTGGAAACACCATATATTTT.

This chain connects TRBV21-1 to TRBJ1-6. TRBV21-1 is a recognized pseudogene. The CDR3 loop spans 14 amino acids. This chain's CDR3 is CASSPRAPLRPLHF. The CDR3 DNA is TGTGCCAGCAGCCCGCGGGCCCCCCTCCGGCCCCTCCACTTT.

V is TRBV6-5 and J is TRBJ2-3; TRBD2 agrees at 9 bases. The CDR3 runs 15 residues. Germline lookup yields CDR1 MNHEY and CDR2 SVGAGI. J lost 8 bases, V lost 7 bases, and 13 bases had no gene match. The CDR3 DNA follows: TGTGCCAGCACCCCAGCGGGAGGAGGACCAAGTACGCAGTATTTT. Its translation is CASTPAGGGPSTQYF.

In this sample, this clone turned up once. The chain uses TRBV2 and TRBJ1-1; 7 nucleotides align to TRBD1. The CDR3 sequence is 14 residues long. The germline V gene has CDR1 SNHLY and CDR2 FYNNEI. The V gene end was trimmed by 1 base and the J gene end by 10 bases; junction bases not matched to a gene: 9. Written as DNA, the CDR3 is TGTGCCAGCAGTGAAGGGCAGGGGGTGGTCGGAGCTTTCTTT. It specifies CASSEGQGVVGAFF.

In this sample, this clone turned up a few times. The genes are TRBV30 and TRBJ1-2; the match to TRBD1 covers 8 bases. The CDR3 is 16 amino acids. The J segment lost 4 bases and the V segment lost 0 bases, leaving 10 bases of the junction unmatched. Germline CDR1 is GTSNPN and CDR2 is SVGIG (reference sequence). CDR3 protein: CAWSVLWQGATYGYTF. For the CDR3, the DNA is TGTGCCTGGAGTGTACTTTGGCAGGGGGCAACCTATGGCTACACCTTC.

The sample holds a few counts of this clone. This chain links TRBV10-1 with TRBJ1-4; perhaps TRBD1 as D (5 bases). This CDR3 comprises 18 residues. V gave up 7 bases and J gave up 3 bases, with 24 bases separating them. Germline CDR1 is WNHNN and CDR2 is SYGVQD (reference sequence). The CDR3, as DNA: TGCGCCAGCATAGTGGGGCTCAAAGTTTCTGCGGCTAATGAAAAACTGTTTTTT. This translates into CASIVGLKVSAANEKLFF.

The chain couples TRBV6-1 to TRBJ1-1; TRBD1 is a possible D gene (6 bases). The CDR3 length is 13 residues. Germline CDR1 is MNHNS and CDR2 is SASEGT. Trimming removed 8 bases at V and 4 bases at J, with 14 bases between. The DNA for the CDR3 is TGTGCCAGCCCCAGGGACATTTTCACTGAAGCTTTCTTT. It is translated as CASPRDIFTEAFF.

The gene calls are TRBV6-6 and TRBJ1-1; D call uncertain. Germline V gives CDR1 MNHNY, CDR2 SVGAGI (reference sequence). The CDR3 is 13 amino acids. V lost 6 bases and J 1 base, leaving 9 bases between the germline ends. CDR3 in amino acids: CASRLHGNTEAFF. In DNA, the CDR3 is TGTGCCAGCAGACTTCACGGGAACACTGAAGCTTTCTTT.

There are a few counts of this clone. A read error may produce the germline difference seen at one junction end. This same CDR3 is encoded by further DNA sequences in the sample. This rearrangement joins TRBV27 to TRBJ1-6, with TRBD1 matching 10 bases. The CDR3 length is 18 residues. Germline CDR1 and CDR2: MNHEY and SMNVEV (reference sequence). In DNA, the CDR3 is TGTGCCAGCAGTGCAACCGGGACAGGGGTTTCCTATAATTCCCCCCTCCACTTT. Its protein is CASSATGTGVSYNSPLHF.

The chain couples TRBV30 to TRBJ1-1; D might be TRBD1 (5 bases). The germline V gene has CDR1 GTSNPN and CDR2 SVGIG (reference sequence). This CDR3 spans 14 amino acids. V was clipped by 0 bases and J by 3 bases, with 11 bases between them. The CDR3 region has the DNA TGTGCCTGGAGTGTATGGGGGAGGTACACTGAAGCTTTCTTT. Translated: CAWSVWGRYTEAFF.